Following are 21 T cell receptor beta chains from one sample sequenced in a study of cytomegalovirus exposure and HLA in healthy donors. PCR primers comprised 60 Vbeta and 13 Jbeta primers. Measured with immunoSEQ multiplex PCR; TCRdb has only the in-frame clones, and not every one. The table has roughly 110,000 clones, roughly 70% seen once. The sample was PBMCs. The receptors stem from a male donor in good health and CMV-seropositive.

This sequence joins TRBV7-2 and TRBJ2-1; 7 nucleotides align to TRBD1. V lost 5 bases to trimming and J lost 9 bases; unmatched junction nucleotides: 10. The CDR3 length is 14 residues. The germline V gene has CDR1 SGHTA and CDR2 FQGNSA. The DNA of the CDR3 is TGTGCCAGCAGCCTGGGCAGGGGGATAGGTGAGCAGTTCTTC. Amino acids: CASSLGRGIGEQFF. Together with reference TRBV7-2 and TRBJ2-1, the CDR3 gives the full variable domain: GAGVSQSPSNKVTEKGKDVELRCDPISGHTALYWYRQSLGQGLEFLIYFQGNSAPDKSGLPSDRFSAERTGGSVSTLTIQRTQQEDSAVYLCASSLGRGIGEQFFGPGTRLTVL.

The V call is TRBV4-3, the J call TRBJ1-5, with 9 bases aligning to TRBD1. The CDR3 length is 16 residues. With V trimmed by 0 bases and J by 5 bases, 5 bases remained unmatched. CDR1 is LGHNA and CDR2 is YSLEER in the germline V gene. This chain's CDR3 is CASSQDWTGVHQPQHF. The CDR3 bases are TGCGCCAGCAGCCAAGACTGGACAGGGGTCCATCAGCCCCAGCATTTT.

The sample holds one count of this clone. The V and J genes are TRBV13 and TRBJ2-5, with TRBD2 matching over 7 bases. TRBJ2-7 explains the end of the DNA better; the J call may be wrong. CDR1 is PRHDT and CDR2 is FYEKMQ in the germline V gene (reference sequence). The CDR3 contains 15 residues. CDR3 sequence: CASSFDGGSSYEQYF. The CDR3 DNA follows: TGTGCCAGCAGCTTTGATGGCGGGAGCTCCTACGAGCAGTACTTC.

The chain recombines TRBV9 with TRBJ1-2; D remains ambiguous. Germline V gene lookup returns CDR1 SGDLS and CDR2 YYNGEE. Trimming shortened V by 4 bases and J by 0 bases, and 10 bases separated the two germline ends. This CDR3 has 14 residues. CDR3 coding DNA: TGTGCCAGCAGCACTAGTAGTTCTAACTATGGCTACACCTTC. This translates into CASSTSSSNYGYTF.

This sequence joins TRBV30 and TRBJ2-7, with a possible D match to TRBD2 (5 bases). Germline loops: CDR1 GTSNPN, CDR2 SVGIG (reference sequence). Trimming pared 0 bases from V and 3 bases from J, leaving 12 bases between. The CDR3 consists of 14 residues. CDR3 loop: CAWSVPPGSYEQYF. CDR3 nucleotides: TGTGCCTGGAGTGTCCCCCCGGGGAGCTACGAGCAGTACTTC.

The chain uses TRBV11-3 and TRBJ1-5; weak D call: TRBD1 (6 bases). The length of the CDR3 is 18 residues. The germline V gene has CDR1 SGHNT and CDR2 YENEEA. Trimming left V 3 bases short and J 0 bases short, with 18 bases between. In DNA form, the CDR3 reads TGTGCCAGCAGCTTTAAGTCTGACAGGCCGAATAGCAATCAGCCCCAGCATTTT. Protein: CASSFKSDRPNSNQPQHF.

The chain employs TRBV4-2 and TRBJ2-1, with 9 nucleotides matching TRBD2. CDR3 size: 13 residues. The J segment lost 6 bases and the V segment lost 4 bases, leaving 1 base of the junction unmatched. CDR1 and CDR2 (germline): LGHNA, YNFKEQ. The CDR3 coding sequence is TGTGCCAGCAGCCCTAGCGGGACCAATGAGCAGTTCTTC. Translation: CASSPSGTNEQFF.

This clone was detected a few times. The rearrangement joins TRBV28 to TRBJ1-5; 8 bases align to TRBD1. The trim removed 0 bases at V and 0 bases at J, leaving 1 base unmatched. This CDR3 comprises 16 residues. Germline values: CDR1 MDHEN, CDR2 SYDVKM. CDR3 bases: TGTGCCAGCAGTTTATGGGACAGGGCTAGCAATCAGCCCCAGCATTTT. The encoded protein is CASSLWDRASNQPQHF.

This clone was counted a single time. The J gene is TRBJ2-1, the V gene TRBV27; TRBD2 matches at 8 bases. CDR3 length equals 15 residues. Germline V CDR1 and CDR2: MNHEY, SMNVEV (reference sequence). V shed 6 bases and J 1 base; nucleotides not matched to a gene: 5. CDR3 in DNA: TGTGCCAGCAGCCCCGGGACTAGGTCCTACAATGAGCAGTTCTTC. It encodes CASSPGTRSYNEQFF.

The chain employs TRBV7-3 and TRBJ2-5; 11 bases match TRBD2. J was trimmed by 1 base and V by 2 bases; bases with no gene match: 3. CDR1 and CDR2 from the germline V gene are SGHTA and FQGTGA. The CDR3 is 16 amino acids. The CDR3 nucleotides are TGTGCCAGCAGCTTAGGACTAGCGGGCCCCCAAGAGACCCAGTACTTC. Translating it yields CASSLGLAGPQETQYF.

With respect to this clone: A read error may produce the germline difference seen at one junction end. The genes are TRBV7-9 and TRBJ1-4; D remains unclear. Germline V gene data show CDR1 as SEHNR and CDR2 as FQNEAQ (reference sequence). This CDR3 is 15 amino acids long. In DNA, the CDR3 is TGTTCCAGCAGCTTAGTTGCCGTGAGCAATGAAAAACTGTTTTTT. Amino acid sequence: CSSSLVAVSNEKLFF.

This chain joins TRBV21-1 and TRBJ2-7; the table names TRBD2, a call not compared with the DNA. TRBV21-1 is a recognized pseudogene. The CDR3 extends over 16 amino acids. CDR3 in DNA: TGTGCCAGCATGACGGTAGCGGGAGCGAGCTCCTACGAGCAGTACTTC. Protein product: CASMTVAGASSYEQYF.

V gene TRBV2 combines with J gene TRBJ2-3; D is undetermined. The CDR3 consists of 12 residues. V was clipped by 8 bases and J by 2 bases, with 8 bases between them. Germline CDR1 is SNHLY and CDR2 is FYNNEI. The CDR3 DNA sequence: TGTGCCAGCGCGGATTTCACAGATACGCAGTATTTT. It encodes CASADFTDTQYF.

The rearrangement uses TRBV5-6 and TRBJ1-5, with TRBD1 as a possible D gene (6 bases). Germline V gives CDR1 SGHDT, CDR2 YYEEEE. The V and J ends lost 4 bases and 1 base respectively, with 12 bases between them. The CDR3 contains 15 residues. The CDR3 protein is CASSARGGSNQPQHF. In DNA, the CDR3 is TGTGCCAGCAGCGCGAGAGGGGGAAGCAATCAGCCCCAGCATTTT. Together with reference TRBV5-6 and TRBJ1-5, the CDR3 gives the full variable domain: DAGVTQSPTHLIKTRGQQVTLRCSPKSGHDTVSWYQQALGQGPQFIFQYYEEEERQRGNFPDRFSGHQFPNYSSELNVNALLLGDSALYLCASSARGGSNQPQHFGDGTRLSIL.

A single count supports this clone. At the DNA level, this CDR3 is encoded by other sequences in the same sample as well. This rearrangement joins TRBV30 to TRBJ1-2; 7 bases are a match to TRBD1. The germline CDR1 and CDR2 sequences are GTSNPN and SVGIG (reference sequence). The CDR3 runs 13 residues. The V segment lost 0 bases and the J segment 8 bases; nucleotides outside the gene matches: 6. Here the CDR3 DNA reads TGTGCCTGGAGTGTACGAGGGGGCGGGGGCTACACCTTC. The encoded protein is CAWSVRGGGGYTF.

As for this clone: One end of the junction varies from germline; a read error may be responsible. The V and J genes are TRBV6-6 and TRBJ1-2, with D perhaps matching TRBD1 (6 bases). The CDR3 has 12 residues. CDR1 MNHNY and CDR2 SVGAGI come from the germline V gene (reference sequence). CDR3: CASAGGGYGYPF. The CDR3, as DNA: TGTGCCAGCGCTGGGGGGGGCTATGGCTACCCCTTC.

The chain carries TRBV18 and TRBJ1-5; unclear D gene. Germline lookup yields CDR1 KGHSH and CDR2 LQKENI. This CDR3 contains 15 residues. V was clipped by 1 base and J by 1 base, with 8 bases between them. Here the CDR3 reads CASSPLQVSNQPQHF. DNA for the CDR3: TGTGCCAGCTCACCACTTCAGGTCAGCAATCAGCCCCAGCATTTT.

This chain joins TRBV12-5 and TRBJ2-1, with D maybe TRBD2 (6 bases). CDR1 and CDR2 from the germline V gene are LGHNT and FRNRAP. V was shortened by 7 bases and J by 6 bases, with 16 bases between the two germline ends. CDR3 length: 14 amino acids. The CDR3 DNA is TGTGCTAGTGACGGTGCGGGGATGGGCAATGAGCAGTTCTTC. Translation: CASDGAGMGNEQFF.

The V gene is TRBV7-2, the J gene TRBJ1-1; D not certain. Germline lookup yields CDR1 SGHTA and CDR2 FQGNSA. The CDR3 is 15 residues long. V gave up 1 base and J gave up 4 bases, with 13 bases separating them. CDR3 sequence: CASSLGGIEGTEAFF. CDR3 nucleotide sequence: TGTGCCAGCAGCTTAGGTGGGATCGAGGGCACTGAAGCTTTCTTT.

This clone was seen a few times. The V call is TRBV28, the J call TRBJ1-5, with D maybe TRBD1 (5 bases). CDR3 length: 12 residues. V was pared by 5 bases and J by 9 bases, with 11 bases between. CDR1 is MDHEN and CDR2 is SYDVKM in the germline V gene. In nucleotides, the CDR3 is TGTGCCAGCAGTCCCCCCGGGGGGCCCCAGCATTTT. Amino acids: CASSPPGGPQHF. Supplemented by reference TRBV28 and TRBJ1-5, the full variable domain reads DVKVTQSSRYLVKRTGEKVFLECVQDMDHENMFWYRQDPGLGLRLIYFSYDVKMKEKGDIPEGYSVSREKKERFSLILESASTNQTSMYLCASSPPGGPQHFGDGTRLSIL.

The chain carries TRBV6-1 and TRBJ2-7, with 8 positions matching TRBD2. CDR3 length: 14 residues. V was clipped by 7 bases and J by 3 bases; unmatched bases: 8. Per the germline V gene, CDR1 is MNHNS and CDR2 is SASEGT. In nucleotides, the CDR3 is TGTGCCAGCAAGGGTAGCGGGGTCCTCTACGAGCAGTACTTC. Its translation: CASKGSGVLYEQYF.